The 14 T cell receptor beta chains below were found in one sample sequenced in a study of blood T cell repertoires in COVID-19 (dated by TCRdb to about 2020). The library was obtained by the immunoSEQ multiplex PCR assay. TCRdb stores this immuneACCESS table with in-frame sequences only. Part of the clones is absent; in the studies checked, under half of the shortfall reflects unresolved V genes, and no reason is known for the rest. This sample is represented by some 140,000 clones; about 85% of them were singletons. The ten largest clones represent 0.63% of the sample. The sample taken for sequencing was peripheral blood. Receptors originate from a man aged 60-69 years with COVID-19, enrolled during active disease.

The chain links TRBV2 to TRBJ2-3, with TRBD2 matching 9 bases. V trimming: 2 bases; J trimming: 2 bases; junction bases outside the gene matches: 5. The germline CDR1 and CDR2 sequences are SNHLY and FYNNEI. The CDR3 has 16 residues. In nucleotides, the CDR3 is TGTGCCAGCAGTGAAAGGGCTAGCGGGACCACAGATACGCAGTATTTT. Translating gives CASSERASGTTDTQYF.

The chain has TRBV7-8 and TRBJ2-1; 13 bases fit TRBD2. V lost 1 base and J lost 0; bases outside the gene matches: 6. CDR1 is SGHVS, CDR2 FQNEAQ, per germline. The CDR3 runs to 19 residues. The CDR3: CASSLGGTSGTPSYNEQFF. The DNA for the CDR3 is TGTGCCAGCAGCTTAGGTGGGACTAGCGGGACTCCCTCCTACAATGAGCAGTTCTTC. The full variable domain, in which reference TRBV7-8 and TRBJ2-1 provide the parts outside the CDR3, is GAGVSQSPRYKVAKRGQDVALRCDPISGHVSLFWYQQALGQGPEFLTYFQNEAQLDKSGLPSDRFFAERPEGSVSTLKIQRTQQEDSAVYLCASSLGGTSGTPSYNEQFFGPGTRLTVL.

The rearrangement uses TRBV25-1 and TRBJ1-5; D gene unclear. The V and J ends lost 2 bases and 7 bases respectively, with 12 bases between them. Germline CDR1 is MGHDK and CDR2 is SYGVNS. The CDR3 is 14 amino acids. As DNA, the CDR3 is TGTGCCAGCAGTGAAGCGGGGATTGGACAGCCCCAGCATTTT. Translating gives CASSEAGIGQPQHF.

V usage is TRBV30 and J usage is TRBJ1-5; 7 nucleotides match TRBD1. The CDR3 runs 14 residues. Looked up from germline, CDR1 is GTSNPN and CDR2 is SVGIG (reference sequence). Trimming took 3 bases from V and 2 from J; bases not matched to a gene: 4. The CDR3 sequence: CAWSGGTGNQPQHF. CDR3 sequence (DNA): TGTGCCTGGAGCGGAGGGACAGGCAATCAGCCCCAGCATTTT.

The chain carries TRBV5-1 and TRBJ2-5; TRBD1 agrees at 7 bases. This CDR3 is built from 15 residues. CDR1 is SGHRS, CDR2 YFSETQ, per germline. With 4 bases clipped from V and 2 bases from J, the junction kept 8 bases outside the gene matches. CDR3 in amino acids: CASSTSGTAQETQYF. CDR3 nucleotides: TGCGCCAGCAGCACCTCCGGGACAGCTCAAGAGACCCAGTACTTC.

The CDR3 coding sequence is TGTGCCAGCTCACGACCTATGAACACTGAAGCTTTCTTT. This sequence encodes CASSRPMNTEAFF. The chain joins TRBV18 to TRBJ1-1; no definite D call. This CDR3 region has 13 residues. In germline, CDR1 is KGHSH, CDR2 LQKENI. Trimming pared 4 bases from V and 0 bases from J, leaving 6 bases between.

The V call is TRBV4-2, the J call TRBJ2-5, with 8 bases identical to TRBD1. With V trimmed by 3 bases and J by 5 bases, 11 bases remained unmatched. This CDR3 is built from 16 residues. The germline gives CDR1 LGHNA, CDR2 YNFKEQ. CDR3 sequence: CASSQAQGAFVETQYF. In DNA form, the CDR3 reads TGTGCCAGCAGCCAGGCGCAGGGGGCGTTTGTGGAGACCCAGTACTTC.

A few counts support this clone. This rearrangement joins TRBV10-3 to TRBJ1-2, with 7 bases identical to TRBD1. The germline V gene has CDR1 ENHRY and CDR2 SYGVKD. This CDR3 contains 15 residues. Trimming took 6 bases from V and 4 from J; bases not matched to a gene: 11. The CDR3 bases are TGTGCCATCAGCGCAGACAGGGTAAACTTCTATGGCTACACCTTC. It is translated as CAISADRVNFYGYTF.

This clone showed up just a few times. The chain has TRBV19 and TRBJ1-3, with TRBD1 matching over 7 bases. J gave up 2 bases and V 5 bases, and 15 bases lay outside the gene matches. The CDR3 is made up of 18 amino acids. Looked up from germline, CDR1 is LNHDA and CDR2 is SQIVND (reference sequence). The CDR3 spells CASSHHSPTGSTGNTIYF. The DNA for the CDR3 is TGTGCCAGTAGTCATCACTCACCGACAGGGTCCACTGGAAACACCATATATTTT.

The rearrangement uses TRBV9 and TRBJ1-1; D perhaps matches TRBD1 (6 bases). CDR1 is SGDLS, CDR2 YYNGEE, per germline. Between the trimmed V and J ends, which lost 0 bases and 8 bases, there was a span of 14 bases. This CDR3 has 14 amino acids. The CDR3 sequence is CASSVDPGAREAFF. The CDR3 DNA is TGTGCCAGCAGCGTAGACCCAGGGGCACGCGAAGCTTTCTTT.

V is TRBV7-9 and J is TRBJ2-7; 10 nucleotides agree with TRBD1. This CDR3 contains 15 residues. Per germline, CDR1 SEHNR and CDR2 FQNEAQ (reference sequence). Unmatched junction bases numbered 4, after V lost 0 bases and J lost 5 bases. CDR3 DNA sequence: TGTGCCAGCAGCTTAGCTGTGACAGGGGGCGACGAGCAGTACTTC. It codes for CASSLAVTGGDEQYF. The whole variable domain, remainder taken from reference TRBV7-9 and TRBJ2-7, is DTGVSQNPRHKITKRGQNVTFRCDPISEHNRLYWYRQTLGQGPEFLTYFQNEAQLEKSRLLSDRFSAERPKGSFSTLEIQRTEQGDSAMYLCASSLAVTGGDEQYFGPGTRLTVT.

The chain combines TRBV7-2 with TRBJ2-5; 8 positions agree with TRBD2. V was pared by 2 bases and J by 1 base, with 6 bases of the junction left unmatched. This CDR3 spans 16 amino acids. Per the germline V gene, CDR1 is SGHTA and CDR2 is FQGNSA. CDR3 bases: TGTGCCAGCAGCTTAAATCGGGGGGGGGCCCAAGAGACCCAGTACTTC. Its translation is CASSLNRGGAQETQYF.

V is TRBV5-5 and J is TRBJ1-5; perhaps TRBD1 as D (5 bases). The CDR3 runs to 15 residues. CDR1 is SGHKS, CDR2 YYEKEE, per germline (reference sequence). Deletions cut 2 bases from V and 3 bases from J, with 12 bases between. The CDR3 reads CASSFITGANQPQHF. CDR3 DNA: TGTGCCAGCAGCTTTATAACAGGAGCCAATCAGCCCCAGCATTTT.

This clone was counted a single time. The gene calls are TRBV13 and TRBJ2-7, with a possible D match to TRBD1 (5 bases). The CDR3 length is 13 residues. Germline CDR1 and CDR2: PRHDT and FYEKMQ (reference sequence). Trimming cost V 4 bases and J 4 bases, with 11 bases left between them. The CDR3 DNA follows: TGTGCCAGCAGCTCCAGGGCGGTGTACGAGCAGTACTTC. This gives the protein CASSSRAVYEQYF. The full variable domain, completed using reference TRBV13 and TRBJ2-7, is AAGVIQSPRHLIKEKRETATLKCYPIPRHDTVYWYQQGPGQDPQFLISFYEKMQSDKGSIPDRFSAQQFSDYHSELNMSSLELGDSALYFCASSSRAVYEQYFGPGTRLTVT.